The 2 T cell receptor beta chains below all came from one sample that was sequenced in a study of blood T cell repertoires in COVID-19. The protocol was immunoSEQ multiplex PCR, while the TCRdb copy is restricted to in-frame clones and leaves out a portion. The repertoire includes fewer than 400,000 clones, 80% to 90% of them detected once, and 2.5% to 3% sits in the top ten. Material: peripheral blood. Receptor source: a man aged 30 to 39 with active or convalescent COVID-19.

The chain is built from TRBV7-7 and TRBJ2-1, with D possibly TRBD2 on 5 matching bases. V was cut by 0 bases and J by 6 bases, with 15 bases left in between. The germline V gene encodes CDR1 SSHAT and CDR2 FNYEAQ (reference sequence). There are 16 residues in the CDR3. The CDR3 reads CASSLAAGRAGNEQFF. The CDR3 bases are TGTGCCAGCAGCTTAGCTGCCGGACGGGCGGGCAATGAGCAGTTCTTC.

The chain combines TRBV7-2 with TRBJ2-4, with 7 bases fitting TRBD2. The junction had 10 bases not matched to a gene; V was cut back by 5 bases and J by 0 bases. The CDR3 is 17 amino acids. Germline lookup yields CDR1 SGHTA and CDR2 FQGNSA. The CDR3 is CASSPRAGLLAKNIQYF. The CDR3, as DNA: TGTGCCAGCAGCCCGCGGGCGGGACTACTAGCCAAAAACATTCAGTACTTC.